This T cell receptor beta chain was sequenced in a study of post-analysis software for immune sequencing data. Overall study context: Included among the disease courses, which were recorded for the cohort, were relapsing-remitting, secondary progressive and progressive-relapsing multiple sclerosis. Study-level findings and limits: Samples made in the same batch grouped tightly together by F measure. Patients showed TRBV5-6, TRBV5-1 and TRBV20-1 among about five TRBV segments more frequent than in controls. Controls had significantly higher normalized Chao1 diversity than multiple sclerosis patients.

This clonotype was observed a few times. As yet, its antigen is unknown. Unique molecular identifiers were built into the TCR beta cDNA libraries. TCRdb reprocessed the PCR reads with MiXCR, giving one entry per CDR3 protein. The sample has almost 700,000 distinct CDR3 sequences, around 64% seen once. V lost 1 base and J lost 4, with 5 bases in between. Germline-derived CDR1 and CDR2 are DFQATT and SNEGSKA (reference sequence). This CDR3 has 12 residues. J is TRBJ2-1 and V is TRBV20-1; D ambiguous. The sequenced sample consisted of blood. This sequence was found in a girl aged 2-10 years with multiple sclerosis. The CDR3 loop reads CSARAGYNEQFF. The CDR3 region has the DNA TGCAGTGCTAGAGCAGGTTACAATGAGCAGTTCTTC.